Listed below are T cell receptor beta chains from one sample, sequenced in a study of T-cell memory formation after mild COVID-19. TCRdb passed the 5' RACE reads through MiXCR, listing each CDR3 protein once. The table has about 190,000 distinct CDR3 sequences, 20% to 25% seen once. Material: PBMCs or a T cell subset sorted from them (not recorded which). Receptors originate from an adult woman who had mild COVID-19 (a few samples of this study predate the infection). Cell type and time point are not known. CDR3s include the opening cysteine and the closing phenylalanine or tryptophan. A D gene is named only where the DNA matches it firmly. A clone size is listed for some rows: how often the clone was seen (once, few, many), or a class if it is expanded.

d_call	clone_size	v_call	j_call	cdr3_nt	cdr3_aa
NA	NA	TRBV15	TRBJ1-5	TGTGCCACCAGCAGAGATGGGGGTGCCAATCAGCCCCAGCATTTT	CATSRDGGANQPQHF
NA	NA	TRBV9	TRBJ1-5	TGTGCCAGCAGCACAGGGAACAATCAGCCCCAGCATTTT	CASSTGNNQPQHF
TRBD1	few	TRBV7-6	TRBJ2-7	TGTGCCAGCAGCTTAGAAGAGGACAGGCGTTCCTACGAGCAGTACTTC	CASSLEEDRRSYEQYF
NA	NA	TRBV4-2	TRBJ1-2	TGTGCCAGCAGCCAAGAGTCAGGAATACACTATGGCTACACCTTC	CASSQESGIHYGYTF
TRBD2	many	TRBV24-1	TRBJ2-2	TGTGCCACCAGTGATTTGCGGTCAGCGGGAGTAGGCACCGGGGAGCTGTTTTTT	CATSDLRSAGVGTGELFF
TRBD2	NA	TRBV2	TRBJ2-2	TGTGCCAGCAGCTTGGGACTAGCGGGAATCACCGGGGAGCTGTTTTTT	CASSLGLAGITGELFF
NA	NA	TRBV2	TRBJ2-7	TGTGCCAGCAGGGGCGCGGCCCCCTACGAGCAGTACTTC	CASRGAAPYEQYF
NA	few	TRBV6-6	TRBJ1-2	TGTGCCAGCAGTTACGAGGGGGGCTTGGTTGGCTACACCTTC	CASSYEGGLVGYTF
TRBD2	NA	TRBV5-6	TRBJ2-7	TGTGCCAGCAGCTTGGTCGGGAGGGCCTACGAGCAGTACTTC	CASSLVGRAYEQYF
NA	NA	TRBV2	TRBJ2-7	TGTGCCAGCAGTGTCGAAGCGGCCGACTACGAGCAGTACTTC	CASSVEAADYEQYF
TRBD2	NA	TRBV29-1	TRBJ2-7	TGCAGCGTTGAAGTCGATACTAGCGGGAGAGGCGAGCAGTACTTC	CSVEVDTSGRGEQYF
NA	NA	TRBV4-1	TRBJ2-7	TGCGCCAGCAGCCACGCCGGGAACCCCTACGAGCAGTACTTC	CASSHAGNPYEQYF
TRBD2	few	TRBV3-1	TRBJ2-3	TGTGCCAGCAGCCACGGGGTAGCGGGGGCACTCACAGATACGCAGTATTTT	CASSHGVAGALTDTQYF
NA	once	TRBV9	TRBJ2-1	TGTGCCAGCAGCGAGCGCCAGGACCAGTACAATGAGCAGTTCTTC	CASSERQDQYNEQFF
NA	once	TRBV27	TRBJ2-3	TGTGCCAGCAGTCAAGGACGAGGAGGAAGCACAGATACGCAGTATTTT	CASSQGRGGSTDTQYF
NA	NA	TRBV15	TRBJ2-2	TGTGCCACCAGCAGAGACTGGTCAACCGGGGAGCTGTTTTTT	CATSRDWSTGELFF
NA	few	TRBV24-1	TRBJ2-1	TGTGCCACCAGTGATAGGAATACCCCCCATGAGCAGTTCTTC	CATSDRNTPHEQFF
NA	NA	TRBV15	TRBJ2-3	TGTGCCACCAGCCCAATCAACAGGGATACGCAGTATTTT	CATSPINRDTQYF
TRBD1	NA	TRBV29-1	TRBJ2-7	TGCAGCGTTGAGGCAGGGGGCGGTTCCTACGAGCAGTACTTC	CSVEAGGGSYEQYF
NA	NA	TRBV9	TRBJ1-1	TGTGCCAGCAGCGTTTCTCAGGGAACGTTCACTGAAGCTTTCTTT	CASSVSQGTFTEAFF
NA	NA	TRBV7-8	TRBJ1-5	TGTGCCAGCAGCCCCGAGCACAGGGTTAGGAATCAGCCCCAGCATTTT	CASSPEHRVRNQPQHF
NA	few	TRBV3-1	TRBJ1-5	TGTGCCAGCAGCGAAAGCAATCAGCCCCAGCATTTT	CASSESNQPQHF
NA	NA	TRBV20-1	TRBJ1-3	TGCAGTGCAATCATAACAGAGAACTTAAACACCATATATTTT	CSAIITENLNTIYF
TRBD1	many	TRBV27	TRBJ2-1	TGTGCCAGCAGTTTAGGTACAGGGGTTGGGAATGAGCAGTTCTTC	CASSLGTGVGNEQFF
NA	once	TRBV9	TRBJ1-1	TGTGCCAGCAGCGGAAGGGGCGGTTTTCGTGAAGCTTTCTTT	CASSGRGGFREAFF
TRBD2	NA	TRBV29-1	TRBJ2-1	TGCAGCTCCGGTCGCGGGAGGGCCCTTTACAATGAGCAGTTCTTC	CSSGRGRALYNEQFF
NA	few	TRBV7-6	TRBJ2-5	TGTGCCAGCAGCTCGACGAAGGGTGTTCGGGAGACCCAGTACTTC	CASSSTKGVRETQYF
TRBD1	few	TRBV7-9	TRBJ2-3	TGTGCCAGCAGCCACGGGACAGGGAGGTCCACAGATACGCAGTATTTT	CASSHGTGRSTDTQYF
TRBD2	NA	TRBV27	TRBJ2-7	TGTGCCAGCATCGGGGCGGGAGGGAGACTCTACGAGCAGTACTTC	CASIGAGGRLYEQYF
TRBD1	NA	TRBV2	TRBJ1-2	TGTGCCAGCAGGGGACAGGGCGACTATGGCTACACCTTC	CASRGQGDYGYTF
NA	NA	TRBV6-5	TRBJ1-4	TGTGCCAGCAGGTCCAGTTGGGACAATGAAAAACTGTTTTTT	CASRSSWDNEKLFF
NA	few	TRBV7-9	TRBJ1-2	TGTGCCAGCAGCCCGCTCGGGGTGGCCTATGGCTACACCTTC	CASSPLGVAYGYTF
TRBD2	few	TRBV5-6	TRBJ2-5	TGTGCCAGCAGCTGGGTTCGGGGACTAGCGGGGGGGCAAGAGACCCAGTACTTC	CASSWVRGLAGGQETQYF
TRBD2	NA	TRBV12-3/TRBV12-4	TRBJ2-2	TGTGCCAGCAGTTTAACCCTAGCGGGAGAGAGGGGTGAATCCGGGGAGCTGTTTTTT	CASSLTLAGERGESGELFF
NA	NA	TRBV28	TRBJ2-5	TGTGCCAGCAGTTCCAGGGTTTTCCAAGAGACCCAGTACTTC	CASSSRVFQETQYF
NA	NA	TRBV27	TRBJ2-7	TGTGCCAGCGGGGCAGCCTACGAGCAGTACTTC	CASGAAYEQYF
TRBD1	NA	TRBV6-2/TRBV6-3	TRBJ1-6	TGTGCCAGCAGTCCGGACAGGGTGGTCTACTATAATTCACCCCTCCACTTT	CASSPDRVVYYNSPLHF
NA	few	TRBV19	TRBJ1-1	TGTGCCAGTAGACCCAGCAACAGCCCCGTGAACACTGAAGCTTTCTTT	CASRPSNSPVNTEAFF
NA	few	TRBV5-4	TRBJ2-7	TGTGCCAGCAGCTCGACTAGTTCCTCCTACGAGCAGTACTTC	CASSSTSSSYEQYF
NA	once	TRBV29-1	TRBJ1-2	TGCAGCGTTGAAGATTATGCCCCGACGGGGGAGTGGGGCTACACCTTC	CSVEDYAPTGEWGYTF
TRBD1	NA	TRBV12-3/TRBV12-4	TRBJ2-2	TGTGCCAGTGACAGGGGGGATTTCACCGGGGAGCTGTTTTTT	CASDRGDFTGELFF
NA	many	TRBV19	TRBJ1-2	TGTGCCAGTAGTTTTAGCTATGGCTACACCTTC	CASSFSYGYTF
TRBD1	NA	TRBV6-2/TRBV6-3	TRBJ2-7	TGTGCCAGCAGTTCCGGGACAGGGGTCGTTTGGACCTACGAGCAGTACTTC	CASSSGTGVVWTYEQYF
TRBD1	few	TRBV15	TRBJ1-1	TGTGCCACCAGCAGAGCGTACTTGACAGGGGGCAACACTGAAGCTTTCTTT	CATSRAYLTGGNTEAFF
NA	NA	TRBV18	TRBJ2-1	TGTGCCAGCTCCCTAAGGGGCATGGTCCATAGTTGGGGCAATGAGCAGTTCTTC	CASSLRGMVHSWGNEQFF
TRBD1	few	TRBV12-3/TRBV12-4	TRBJ2-3	TGTGCCAGCAGCCGGACAGGGGGCCGAGATACGCAGTATTTT	CASSRTGGRDTQYF
NA	NA	TRBV7-8	TRBJ2-1	TGTGCCAGCAGCTTAGTTACTAGCTCCTACAATGAGCAGTTCTTC	CASSLVTSSYNEQFF
TRBD2	NA	TRBV6-6	TRBJ2-3	TGTGCCAGCAGTCGCCCGAGCGGGGGTAGCACAGATACGCAGTATTTT	CASSRPSGGSTDTQYF
TRBD1	NA	TRBV7-9	TRBJ2-5	TGTGCCAGCAGCTTCAGGACAGGGGATGAGACCCAGTACTTC	CASSFRTGDETQYF
NA	few	TRBV6-5	TRBJ2-1	TGTGCCACCAGCGTCAGGTCCTACAATGAGCAGTTCTTC	CATSVRSYNEQFF
NA	many	TRBV27	TRBJ2-1	TGTGCCAGCAGCAGCGCAGGCTACAATGAGCAGTTCTTC	CASSSAGYNEQFF
NA	NA	TRBV5-8	TRBJ2-7	TGTGCCAGCAGCGGGGCCGACAGGTTACCCTACGAGCAGTACTTC	CASSGADRLPYEQYF